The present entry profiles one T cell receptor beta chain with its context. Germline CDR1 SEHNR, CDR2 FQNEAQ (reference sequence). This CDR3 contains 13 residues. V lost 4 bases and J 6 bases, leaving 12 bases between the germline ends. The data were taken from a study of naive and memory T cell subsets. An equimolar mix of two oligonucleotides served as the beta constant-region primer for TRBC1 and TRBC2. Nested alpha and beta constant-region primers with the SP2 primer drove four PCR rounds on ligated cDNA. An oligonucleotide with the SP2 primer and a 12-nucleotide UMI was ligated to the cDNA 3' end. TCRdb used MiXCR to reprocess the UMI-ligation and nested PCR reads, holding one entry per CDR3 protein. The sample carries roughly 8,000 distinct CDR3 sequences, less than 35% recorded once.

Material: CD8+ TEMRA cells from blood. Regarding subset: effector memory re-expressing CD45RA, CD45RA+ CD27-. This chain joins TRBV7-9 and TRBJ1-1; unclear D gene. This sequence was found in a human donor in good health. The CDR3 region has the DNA TGTGCCAGCAGCTCCGTGGAAGGGCCTGAAGCTTTCTTT. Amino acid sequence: CASSSVEGPEAFF.